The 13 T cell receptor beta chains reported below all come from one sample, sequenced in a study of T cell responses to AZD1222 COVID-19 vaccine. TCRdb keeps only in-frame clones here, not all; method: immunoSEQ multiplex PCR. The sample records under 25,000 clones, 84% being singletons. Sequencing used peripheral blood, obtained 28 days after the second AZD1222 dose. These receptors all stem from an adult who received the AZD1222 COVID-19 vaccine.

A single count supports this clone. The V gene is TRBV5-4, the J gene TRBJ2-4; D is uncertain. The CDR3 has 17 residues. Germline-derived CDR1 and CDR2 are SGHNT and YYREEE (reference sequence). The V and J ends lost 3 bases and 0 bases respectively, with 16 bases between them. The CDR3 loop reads CASSSMTQDRAKNIQYF. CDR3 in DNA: TGTGCCAGCAGCTCGATGACGCAGGATCGAGCCAAAAACATTCAGTACTTC.

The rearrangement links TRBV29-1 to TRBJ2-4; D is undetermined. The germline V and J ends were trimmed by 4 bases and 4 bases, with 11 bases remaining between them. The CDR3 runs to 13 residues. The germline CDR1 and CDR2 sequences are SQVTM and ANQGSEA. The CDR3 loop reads CSVGAARKNIQYF. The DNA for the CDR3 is TGCAGCGTTGGGGCAGCTAGAAAAAACATTCAGTACTTC.

CDR3 sequence reads: CASSQGADRRMNTEAFF. CDR3 DNA sequence: TGTGCCAGCAGCCAAGGGGCGGACAGGCGGATGAACACTGAAGCTTTCTTT. The rearrangement joins TRBV3-1 (or the pseudogene TRBV3-2) to TRBJ1-1; TRBD1 agrees at 7 bases. The CDR3 is made up of 17 amino acids. Germline CDR1 LGHDT, CDR2 YNNKEL (reference sequence). V lost 1 base, J lost 0 bases, and 8 bases stayed unmatched.

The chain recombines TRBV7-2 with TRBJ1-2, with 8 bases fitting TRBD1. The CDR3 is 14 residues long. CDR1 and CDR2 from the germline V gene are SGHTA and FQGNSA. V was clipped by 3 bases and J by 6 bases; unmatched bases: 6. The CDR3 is CASSLDRERDGYTF. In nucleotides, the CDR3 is TGTGCCAGCAGCTTGGACAGGGAACGAGATGGCTACACCTTC.

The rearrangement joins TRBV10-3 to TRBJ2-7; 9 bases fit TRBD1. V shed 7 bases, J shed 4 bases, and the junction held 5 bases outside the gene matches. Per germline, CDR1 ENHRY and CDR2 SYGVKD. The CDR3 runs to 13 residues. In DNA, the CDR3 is TGTGCCATCAAAGGGACAGGGAATTACGAGCAGTACTTC. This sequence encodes CAIKGTGNYEQYF.

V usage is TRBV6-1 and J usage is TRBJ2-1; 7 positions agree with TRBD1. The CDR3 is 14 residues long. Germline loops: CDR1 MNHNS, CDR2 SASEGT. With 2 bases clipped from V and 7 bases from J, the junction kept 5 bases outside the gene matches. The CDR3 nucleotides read TGTGCCAGCAGTGAACAGGGGGTGGGTAATGAGCAGTTCTTC. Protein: CASSEQGVGNEQFF.

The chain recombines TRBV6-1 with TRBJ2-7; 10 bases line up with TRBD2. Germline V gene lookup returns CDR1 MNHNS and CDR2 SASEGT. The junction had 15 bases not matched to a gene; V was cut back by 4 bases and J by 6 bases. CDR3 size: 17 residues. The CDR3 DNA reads TGTGCCAGCAGTGTACTAGCGGGATCCCCCCCACCAGGCGAGCAGTACTTC. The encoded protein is CASSVLAGSPPPGEQYF.

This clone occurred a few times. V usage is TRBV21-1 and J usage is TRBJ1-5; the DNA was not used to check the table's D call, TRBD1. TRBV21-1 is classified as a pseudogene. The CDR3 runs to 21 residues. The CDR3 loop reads CASSKALSGGPARGSNQPQHF. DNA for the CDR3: TGTGCCAGCAGCAAAGCGCTTTCAGGGGGCCCCGCTCGTGGTAGCAATCAGCCCCAGCATTTT.

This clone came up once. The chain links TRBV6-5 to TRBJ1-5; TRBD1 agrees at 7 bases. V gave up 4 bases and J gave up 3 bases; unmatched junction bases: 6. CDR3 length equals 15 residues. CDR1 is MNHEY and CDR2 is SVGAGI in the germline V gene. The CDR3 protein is CASSSPTGPNQPQHF. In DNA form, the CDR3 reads TGTGCCAGCAGTTCCCCGACAGGGCCCAATCAGCCCCAGCATTTT.

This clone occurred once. CDR3 nucleotides: TGTGCCAGCAGCCCGGGGACAGTCATGAACACTGAAGCTTTCTTT. Translating gives CASSPGTVMNTEAFF. The chain employs TRBV3-1 (or the pseudogene TRBV3-2) and TRBJ1-1; 7 positions agree with TRBD1. Germline V lookup: CDR1 LGHDT, CDR2 YNNKEL (reference sequence). V was clipped by 4 bases and J by 0 bases; unmatched bases: 5. The CDR3 is 15 amino acids.

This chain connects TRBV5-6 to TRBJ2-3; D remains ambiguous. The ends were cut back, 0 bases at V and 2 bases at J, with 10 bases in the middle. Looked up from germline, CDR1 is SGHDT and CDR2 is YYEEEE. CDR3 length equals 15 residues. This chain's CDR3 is CASSLGLVNTDTQYF. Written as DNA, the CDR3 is TGTGCCAGCAGCTTGGGGCTTGTGAACACAGATACGCAGTATTTT.

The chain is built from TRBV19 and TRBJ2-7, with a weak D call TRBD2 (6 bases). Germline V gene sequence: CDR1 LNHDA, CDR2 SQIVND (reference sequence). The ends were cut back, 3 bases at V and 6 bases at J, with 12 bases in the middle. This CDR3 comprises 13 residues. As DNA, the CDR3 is TGTGCCAGTAGTATCGGGAGTGAAGGCGAGCAGTACTTC. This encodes CASSIGSEGEQYF. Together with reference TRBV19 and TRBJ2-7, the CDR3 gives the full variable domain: DGGITQSPKYLFRKEGQNVTLSCEQNLNHDAMYWYRQDPGQGLRLIYYSQIVNDFQKGDIAEGYSVSREKKESFPLTVTSAQKNPTAFYLCASSIGSEGEQYFGPGTRLTVT.

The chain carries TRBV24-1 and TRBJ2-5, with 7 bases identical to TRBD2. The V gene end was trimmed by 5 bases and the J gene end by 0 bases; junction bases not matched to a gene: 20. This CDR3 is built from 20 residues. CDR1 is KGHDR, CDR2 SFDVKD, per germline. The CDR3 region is CATSAVNSGLMGVYQETQYF. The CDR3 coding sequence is TGTGCCACCAGTGCCGTTAATAGCGGGTTAATGGGGGTGTACCAAGAGACCCAGTACTTC.